This paragraph reports one TCR beta chain. These data belong to a study of blood T cell repertoires in COVID-19. Study details: Sources were T cells, B-cell-depleted T cells, or PBMCs; the material itself was cDNA or gDNA.

In the authors' workflow: Researchers report that nucleated cell counts were estimated from reference gene primer amplification. Generated by immunoSEQ multiplex PCR, the TCRdb table keeps only in-frame clones and is missing some. V, J and clone size reflect that table, while D and trimming were determined from the DNA. The data show 300,000 to 400,000 clones, about 86% seen once. The CDR3 contains 16 residues. Unmatched junction bases numbered 5, after V lost 1 base and J lost 0 bases. From germline, CDR1 is LGHNA and CDR2 YSLEER. This clonotype was sampled from a woman between 55 and 75 years old with COVID-19, enrolled during active disease. The chain combines TRBV4-3 with TRBJ2-5; 7 nucleotides agree with TRBD2. Sequencing used peripheral blood. The CDR3 region has the DNA TGCGCCAGCAGCCAAGTCCGGGGGAGGGACCAAGAGACCCAGTACTTC. Translating it yields CASSQVRGRDQETQYF.